This T cell receptor (beta chain) was captured by sequencing in a study of cytotoxic CD8 clonotypes in ibrutinib-treated CLL. Study-wide points: Whereas clonality rose at ibrutinib response, it declined toward baseline at progression. Public clonotypes, found uncommonly, either contracted or stayed stable on treatment. Exceeding age-matched healthy donors, baseline clonality also tracked the counts of circulating CD8+ T cells.

Depth targeted 1 in 200,000 to 1 in 1 million T cells, averaging 10x coverage per clonotype. Data came from immunoSEQ multiplex PCR; TCRdb stores just in-frame clones and leaves some out. Here the sample spans about 200,000 clones, approximately 68% being singletons. As for this clone: The target antigen is unknown.

The germline gives CDR1 LNHDA, CDR2 SQIVND (reference sequence). The CDR3 extends over 13 amino acids. The ends were cut back, 4 bases at V and 7 bases at J, with 10 bases in the middle. The TCR comes from a human donor with chronic lymphocytic leukemia. The chain joins TRBV19 to TRBJ2-2; D could derive from TRBD1 or TRBD2 (5 bases each). Sample: PBMCs, taken after 24 months of ibrutinib treatment. The chain's CDR3 is CASSTGPHGELFF. For the CDR3, the DNA is TGTGCCAGTAGTACGGGACCGCACGGGGAGCTGTTTTTT.